A selection of T cell receptor beta chains follows, all from one sample in a study of CD8+CD57+ T cells in acquired aplastic anemia. TCRdb called the reads again in MiXCR, with one record for every CDR3 protein. The sample gives roughly 38,000 distinct CDR3 sequences, roughly 77% of which show up once; approximately 22% is in the top ten. The sequenced sample was sorted CD4+, CD8+, or CD8+CD57+ T cells (not recorded which) from PBMCs. The receptors originated from a human donor in good health, serving as a control. CDR3s include the opening cysteine and the closing phenylalanine or tryptophan. A D gene is named only where the DNA matches it firmly. Not all rows give a size; the values are once, few, many and, for expanded clones, a class.

clone_size: .; v_call: TRBV7-3; j_call: TRBJ1-6; d_call: .; cdr3_aa: CASSLGSTGSPLHF; cdr3_nt: TGTGCCAGCAGCTTAGGATCAACGGGTTCACCCCTCCACTTT
clone_size: .; v_call: TRBV2; j_call: TRBJ2-5; d_call: .; cdr3_aa: CASSLLQETQYF; cdr3_nt: TGTGCCAGCAGTTTACTCCAGGAGACCCAGTACTTC
clone_size: .; v_call: TRBV10-3; j_call: TRBJ1-2; d_call: TRBD1; cdr3_aa: CAIRITGGNYGYTF; cdr3_nt: TGTGCCATCAGAATTACAGGGGGAAACTATGGCTACACCTTC
clone_size: medium-sized; v_call: TRBV2; j_call: TRBJ2-1; d_call: .; cdr3_aa: CASSESLVSYNEQFF; cdr3_nt: TGTGCCAGCAGTGAAAGTCTAGTCTCCTACAATGAGCAGTTCTTC
clone_size: .; v_call: TRBV2; j_call: TRBJ2-2; d_call: TRBD2; cdr3_aa: CASRGLAGNTGELFF; cdr3_nt: TGTGCCAGCAGGGGACTAGCGGGGAACACCGGGGAGCTGTTTTTT
clone_size: few; v_call: TRBV29-1; j_call: TRBJ2-1; d_call: .; cdr3_aa: CSVVSYNEQFF; cdr3_nt: TGCAGCGTTGTCAGCTACAATGAGCAGTTCTTC
clone_size: .; v_call: TRBV2; j_call: TRBJ1-5; d_call: TRBD1; cdr3_aa: CASSGTGTNQPQHF; cdr3_nt: TGTGCCAGCAGTGGGACAGGGACCAATCAGCCCCAGCATTTT
clone_size: .; v_call: TRBV29-1; j_call: TRBJ1-5; d_call: .; cdr3_aa: CSVEFAPRQPQHF; cdr3_nt: TGCAGCGTTGAATTCGCCCCCCGGCAACCCCAGCATTTT
clone_size: .; v_call: TRBV29-1; j_call: TRBJ2-1; d_call: .; cdr3_aa: CSVVGLTLGEQFF; cdr3_nt: TGCAGCGTTGTAGGACTGACTTTGGGTGAGCAGTTCTTC
clone_size: .; v_call: TRBV5-4; j_call: TRBJ2-2; d_call: .; cdr3_aa: CASSLGNTGELFF; cdr3_nt: TGTGCCAGCAGCTTGGGCAACACCGGGGAGCTGTTTTTT
clone_size: .; v_call: TRBV2; j_call: TRBJ2-2; d_call: .; cdr3_aa: CASKGGVNTGELFF; cdr3_nt: TGTGCCAGCAAAGGGGGTGTGAACACCGGGGAGCTGTTTTTT
clone_size: .; v_call: TRBV10-3; j_call: TRBJ2-5; d_call: TRBD2; cdr3_aa: CAISGPGLAGGAETQYF; cdr3_nt: TGTGCCATCAGTGGCCCGGGACTAGCGGGAGGGGCGGAGACCCAGTACTTC
clone_size: once; v_call: TRBV29-1; j_call: TRBJ1-2; d_call: .; cdr3_aa: CSVSGGDGYTF; cdr3_nt: TGCAGCGTGTCGGGGGGGGATGGCTACACCTTC
clone_size: medium-sized; v_call: TRBV2; j_call: TRBJ1-2; d_call: .; cdr3_aa: CASSETGQLYGYTF; cdr3_nt: TGTGCCAGCAGTGAAACCGGACAGCTTTATGGCTACACCTTC